This entry features one T cell receptor (beta chain) sequence. The CDR3 has 17 amino acids. CDR1 and CDR2 from the germline V gene are LNHDA and SQIVND (reference sequence). V was pared by 4 bases and J by 4 bases, with 13 bases of the junction left unmatched. Seattle participants joined during active infection and were tracked over time. This entry comes from a study of blood T cell repertoires in COVID-19. Study as a whole: COVID-19 samples collected from the United States, Italy and Spain covered acute and convalescent phases. Sample material is recorded as cDNA or gDNA derived from T cells, B-cell-depleted T cells, or PBMCs.

Per the original methods: Amplification of reference gene primers was used by the study to estimate nucleated cell counts. TCRdb keeps only in-frame clones here, not all; method: immunoSEQ multiplex PCR. D and trimming come from the DNA, and the V and J calls and clone size come from that table. Of 450,000 or so clones listed, 80% to 90% are singletons. This sequence was found in a man between 18 and 35 years old with COVID-19, enrolled during active disease. What was sequenced was peripheral blood. The V gene is TRBV19, the J gene TRBJ2-3, with 8 bases matching TRBD2. CDR3 protein: CASSSPRRGAVADTQYF. The CDR3 DNA reads TGTGCCAGTAGTAGCCCCCGGCGGGGGGCTGTTGCAGATACGCAGTATTTT.